The T cell receptor beta chain described here comes from a study of neoadjuvant anti-PD-1 for oral cavity cancer. Study summary: Patients without progression got a fourth dose around day 43.

CDR3 size: 14 residues. The V end was cut by 6 bases, the J end by 1 base, with 10 bases between. The germline CDR1 and CDR2 sequences are MGHDK and SYGVNS. TCRdb keeps only in-frame clones here, not all; method: immunoSEQ multiplex PCR. The sample lists 11,000 to 15,000 clones, approximately 71% seen once, with approximately 2.9% in the top ten. Concerning this clone itself: The target antigen is unknown.

Analysis of PBMCs was direct, with no culture step. Study results and caveats: Non-responders to neoadjuvant nivolumab had significantly more clonal PBMC T cells than responders.

The sample was PBMCs, taken before nivolumab (anti-PD-1) treatment. This receptor was identified in a person aged 35-80 years with oral cavity squamous cell carcinoma. This rearrangement joins TRBV25-1 to TRBJ1-3, with D possibly matching TRBD1 (5 bases). The CDR3 region is CASRDRGSGNTIYF. The CDR3 DNA reads TGTGCCAGCAGGGACCGGGGGTCTGGAAACACCATATATTTT.